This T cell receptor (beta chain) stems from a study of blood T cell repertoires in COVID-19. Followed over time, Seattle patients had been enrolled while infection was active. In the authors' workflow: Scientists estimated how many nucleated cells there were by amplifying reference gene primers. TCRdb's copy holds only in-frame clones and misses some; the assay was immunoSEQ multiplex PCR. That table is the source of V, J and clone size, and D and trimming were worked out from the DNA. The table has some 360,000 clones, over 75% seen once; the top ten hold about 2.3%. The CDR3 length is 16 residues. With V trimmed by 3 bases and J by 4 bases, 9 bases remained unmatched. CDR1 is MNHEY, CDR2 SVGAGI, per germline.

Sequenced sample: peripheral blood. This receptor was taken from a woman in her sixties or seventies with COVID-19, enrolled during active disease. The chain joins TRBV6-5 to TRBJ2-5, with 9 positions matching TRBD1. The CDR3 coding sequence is TGTGCCAGCAGTTATGAACGGACAGGGGAGTTAGAGACCCAGTACTTC. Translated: CASSYERTGELETQYF.